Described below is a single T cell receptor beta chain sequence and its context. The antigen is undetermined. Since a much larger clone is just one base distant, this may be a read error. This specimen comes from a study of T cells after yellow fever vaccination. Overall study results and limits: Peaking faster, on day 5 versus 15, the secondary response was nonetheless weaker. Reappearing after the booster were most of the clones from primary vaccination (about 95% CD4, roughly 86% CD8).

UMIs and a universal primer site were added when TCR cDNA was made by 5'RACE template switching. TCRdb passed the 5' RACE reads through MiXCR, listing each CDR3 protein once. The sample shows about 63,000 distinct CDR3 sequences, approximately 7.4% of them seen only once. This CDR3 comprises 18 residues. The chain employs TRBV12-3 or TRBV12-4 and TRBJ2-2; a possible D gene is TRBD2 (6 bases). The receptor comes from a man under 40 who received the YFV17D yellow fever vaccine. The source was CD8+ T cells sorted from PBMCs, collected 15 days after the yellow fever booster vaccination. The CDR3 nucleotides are TGTGCCCGCAGTTCCAACGCCTGGCGGGGCGCTGCTTCCGGGGAGCTGTTTTTT. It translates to CARSSNAWRGAASGELFF.